The 16 T cell receptor beta chains listed next were all sequenced from one sample in a study of cytomegalovirus exposure and HLA in healthy donors. Using immunoSEQ multiplex PCR, the repertoire was profiled, and TCRdb retains in-frame clones only, with some absent. The sample includes under 150,000 clones, around nine tenths of them seen just once. Sequences were obtained from PBMCs. These receptors were taken from a man aged 18 to 29 in good health and CMV-seropositive.

Only one count was recorded for this clone. V is TRBV27 and J is TRBJ2-3, with TRBD2 matching 9 bases. V was pared by 3 bases and J by 0 bases, with 13 bases of the junction left unmatched. The CDR3 totals 19 residues. Looked up from germline, CDR1 is MNHEY and CDR2 is SMNVEV (reference sequence). CDR3 amino acids: CASSFALAGFLSSTDTQYF. Written as DNA, the CDR3 is TGTGCCAGCAGTTTCGCTCTAGCGGGGTTCTTATCTAGCACAGATACGCAGTATTTT.

V usage is TRBV19 and J usage is TRBJ1-1; perhaps TRBD1 as D (6 bases). The CDR3 covers 15 residues. Germline CDR1 is LNHDA and CDR2 is SQIVND (reference sequence). V was cut by 4 bases and J by 3 bases, with 15 bases left in between. The CDR3: CASSTHRVVDTEAFF. In DNA, the CDR3 is TGTGCCAGTAGTACACACAGGGTCGTGGACACTGAAGCTTTCTTT.

The chain combines TRBV7-9 with TRBJ2-3; no reliable D call. Trimming stripped 4 bases from V and 2 bases from J, with 4 bases between. The CDR3 sequence is 12 residues long. The germline gives CDR1 SEHNR, CDR2 FQNEAQ (reference sequence). CDR3 region: CASSSFTDTQYF. The CDR3 nucleotides are TGTGCCAGCAGCTCGTTCACAGATACGCAGTATTTT.

This clone has a count of ten or more. The chain uses TRBV11-3 and TRBJ2-7; 9 positions agree with TRBD2. In germline, CDR1 is SGHNT, CDR2 YENEEA. Trimming cost V 5 bases and J 2 bases; bases outside gene matches: 7. The CDR3 covers 15 residues. The CDR3 loop is CASSPGLAGTYEQYF. The CDR3 DNA is TGTGCCAGCAGCCCTGGGCTAGCGGGGACCTACGAGCAGTACTTC.

V and J are TRBV2 and TRBJ1-1; D unresolved. Trimming left V 2 bases short and J 1 base short, with 5 bases between. The CDR3 spans 13 residues. The V gene's germline CDR1 is SNHLY and CDR2 FYNNEI. CDR3 coding DNA: TGTGCCAGCAGTGAACGGGGGAACACTGAAGCTTTCTTT. It yields the protein CASSERGNTEAFF.

This clone was observed once. The V call is TRBV29-1, the J call TRBJ1-2; the D gene is possibly TRBD1 (5 bases). V lost 4 bases and J lost 2, with 8 bases in between. Germline V gene lookup returns CDR1 SQVTM and CDR2 ANQGSEA. The CDR3 length is 12 residues. In nucleotides, the CDR3 is TGCAGCGTTGCCCGGGGGAACTATGGCTACACCTTC. Amino acid sequence: CSVARGNYGYTF. The full variable domain, rest sourced from reference TRBV29-1 and TRBJ1-2, is SAVISQKPSRDICQRGTSLTIQCQVDSQVTMMFWYRQQPGQSLTLIATANQGSEATYESGFVIDKFPISRPNLTFSTLTVSNMSPEDSSIYLCSVARGNYGYTFGSGTRLTVV.

In nucleotides, the CDR3 is TGTGCCAGCAGAACTATAGGACAGGGGAGCCCCGGGGAGCTGTTTTTT. Translating it yields CASRTIGQGSPGELFF. The chain has TRBV5-4 and TRBJ2-2; 9 positions match TRBD1. The CDR3 covers 16 residues. V lost 5 bases to trimming and J lost 6 bases; unmatched junction nucleotides: 11. Germline-derived CDR1 and CDR2 are SGHNT and YYREEE (reference sequence).

The chain carries TRBV9 and TRBJ2-3, with TRBD2 identical over 9 bases. V was pared by 4 bases and J by 2 bases, with 5 bases of the junction left unmatched. The germline V gene has CDR1 SGDLS and CDR2 YYNGEE. The CDR3 runs to 15 residues. This chain's CDR3 is CASSSWTSDTDTQYF. As DNA, the CDR3 is TGTGCCAGCAGCTCATGGACTAGCGACACAGATACGCAGTATTTT.

This clone was seen once. The V call is TRBV14, the J call TRBJ1-1; 7 nucleotides align to TRBD1. CDR1 is SGHDN, CDR2 FVKESK, per germline. The CDR3 covers 16 residues. Unmatched junction bases numbered 5, after V lost 0 bases and J lost 1 base. CDR3 sequence reads: CASSQDWRQGNTEAFF. The DNA for the CDR3 is TGTGCCAGCAGCCAAGATTGGAGACAGGGGAACACTGAAGCTTTCTTT.

The genes are TRBV19 and TRBJ1-5; D is ambiguous. This CDR3 has 13 amino acids. Germline CDR1 is LNHDA and CDR2 is SQIVND (reference sequence). Trimming shortened V by 3 bases and J by 0 bases, and 3 bases separated the two germline ends. The CDR3 is CASSISSNQPQHF. As DNA, the CDR3 is TGTGCCAGTAGTATCTCTAGCAATCAGCCCCAGCATTTT. Full variable domain (outside the CDR3, taken from reference TRBV19 and TRBJ1-5): DGGITQSPKYLFRKEGQNVTLSCEQNLNHDAMYWYRQDPGQGLRLIYYSQIVNDFQKGDIAEGYSVSREKKESFPLTVTSAQKNPTAFYLCASSISSNQPQHFGDGTRLSIL.

This chain uses TRBV5-4 with TRBJ2-6; D not certain. Trimming shortened V by 5 bases and J by 0 bases, and 12 bases separated the two germline ends. The CDR3 loop spans 16 amino acids. CDR1 SGHNT and CDR2 YYREEE come from the germline V gene (reference sequence). The CDR3 here is CASRSGTPSGANVLTF. The CDR3 DNA follows: TGTGCCAGCAGATCCGGTACTCCCTCTGGGGCCAACGTCCTGACTTTC. The variable domain in full, with the rest retrieved from reference TRBV5-4 and TRBJ2-6, is ETGVTQSPTHLIKTRGQQVTLRCSSQSGHNTVSWYQQALGQGPQFIFQYYREEENGRGNFPPRFSGLQFPNYSSELNVNALELDDSALYLCASRSGTPSGANVLTFGAGSRLTVL.

This chain joins TRBV9 and TRBJ2-2; 8 bases align to TRBD1. CDR3 length equals 16 residues. Germline CDR1 and CDR2: SGDLS and YYNGEE. J lost 5 bases, V lost 0 bases, and 6 bases had no gene match. The CDR3 DNA follows: TGTGCCAGCAGCGTAGAGGCAGGGGGCTTTACCGGGGAGCTGTTTTTT. Amino acid sequence: CASSVEAGGFTGELFF.

In regard to this clone: In the same sample, other DNA sequences code for this CDR3. This chain joins TRBV2 and TRBJ2-3, with a tentative D call TRBD2 (5 bases). CDR1 and CDR2 from the germline V gene are SNHLY and FYNNEI. The germline V and J ends were trimmed by 3 bases and 5 bases, with 12 bases remaining between them. The CDR3 covers 14 residues. This CDR3 is CASSDVRGGDTQYF. DNA for the CDR3: TGTGCCAGCAGTGACGTTCGGGGTGGAGATACGCAGTATTTT.

The chain uses TRBV19 and TRBJ2-7; 8 positions agree with TRBD2. In germline, CDR1 is LNHDA, CDR2 SQIVND (reference sequence). Trimming at V came to 1 base and at J to 7 bases, leaving 15 bases not matched to a gene. CDR3 length equals 17 residues. The CDR3 sequence: CASSIAPFGGETGEQYF. The CDR3 DNA follows: TGTGCCAGTAGTATAGCCCCGTTCGGGGGGGAGACGGGAGAGCAGTACTTC.

This clone was picked up one time. The chain uses TRBV30 and TRBJ1-1, with 11 bases lining up with TRBD1. V shed 3 bases, J shed 1 base, and the junction held 10 bases outside the gene matches. Germline V CDR1 and CDR2: GTSNPN, SVGIG (reference sequence). The length of the CDR3 is 17 residues. The CDR3 DNA reads TGTGCCTGGAGAGCGGACAGGGGGCCGGAGGGGAACACTGAAGCTTTCTTT. Protein: CAWRADRGPEGNTEAFF.

This clone has at least ten counts. The chain is built from TRBV18 and TRBJ2-1; TRBD1 aligns across 10 bases. Germline values: CDR1 KGHSH, CDR2 LQKENI. This CDR3 has 14 amino acids. With V trimmed by 10 bases and J by 4 bases, 7 bases remained unmatched. In nucleotides, the CDR3 is TGTGCCACTTCGGGACAGGGGTTTTACAATGAGCAGTTCTTC. Translating gives CATSGQGFYNEQFF. Full variable domain (outside the CDR3, taken from reference TRBV18 and TRBJ2-1): NAGVMQNPRHLVRRRGQEARLRCSPMKGHSHVYWYRQLPEEGLKFMVYLQKENIIDESGMPKERFSAEFPKEGPSILRIQQVVRGDSAAYFCATSGQGFYNEQFFGPGTRLTVL.